The table lists the clone carrying this T cell receptor beta chain with many counts. Its antigen is currently unknown. This record comes from a study of T cell repertoires in cytomegalovirus infection. General study points: The study found HLA-C-restricted CMV-specific TCR beta clonotypes dominating the ex vivo response.

TCRdb reprocessed the reads via MiXCR and lists one record per CDR3 protein. Found here are roughly 230,000 distinct CDR3 sequences, about a sixth of them singletons; the top ten hold more than 45%. V was trimmed by 5 bases and J by 4 bases, leaving 14 bases between them. CDR1 is SEHNR, CDR2 FQNEAQ, per germline (reference sequence). There are 14 residues in the CDR3. The rearrangement joins TRBV7-9 to TRBJ1-2; D is unresolved. The source of this sequence is a human donor in good health (CMV status not recorded). Some clones in this sample may be carry-over from other donors' samples. Material: CD8+ T cells from PBMCs. CDR3 protein: CASSPEAVFYGYTF. In nucleotides, the CDR3 is TGTGCCAGCAGCCCAGAGGCGGTTTTCTATGGCTACACCTTC.